This T cell receptor (gamma chain) came from a study of Vδ1+ human thymocytes. The CDR3 runs to 11 residues. Germline lookup yields CDR1 VENAVY and CDR2 YDSYNSRV. With V trimmed by 2 bases and J by 8 bases, 3 bases remained unmatched. After alphabeta T cell depletion, CD3+ Vdelta1+ Vdelta2- thymocytes were sorted. Overall study results and limits: Donors shared many TRG clonotypes but few TRD clonotypes. Unexpected Vdelta2 sequences could cause misinterpretation of bulk repertoire data. Highly polyclonal TRG and TRD repertoires with Gaussian CDR3 length distributions appeared in thymus. Despite high sort purity, about a fifth of thymic T cell receptor delta sequences were Vdelta2.

A few counts support this clone. Its antigen remains unidentified. Other DNA sequences in this specimen translate into the identical CDR3. Sequences come from RNA converted to cDNA by reverse transcription. The CDR3 regions were amplified by multiplex PCR from V-gene primers to a constant-region primer. TCRdb reapplied CATT to the multiplex PCR reads. Of 36,000 or so gamma-chain clones detected, around 20% appear once; the ten largest clones hold about 2%. Sequenced material: Vdelta1+ gamma-delta thymocytes from the thymus. Subset: FACS-sorted CD3+ TCRalphabeta- TCRVdelta1+ TCRVdelta2- thymocytes. This chain links TRGV8 with TRGJ1 or TRGJ2. The receptor comes from a girl under three years old who had congenital heart surgery. The chain's CDR3 is CATWDTNKKLF. CDR3 in DNA: TGTGCCACCTGGGATACAAATAAGAAACTCTTT.